Each of the 32 T cell receptor beta chains below was sequenced from the same sample in a study of T cells in women clearing cervical HPV infection. Clones were sequenced by immunoSEQ multiplex PCR, and TCRdb holds only the in-frame ones, with some missing. The repertoire table contains approximately 39,000 clones. The sample taken for sequencing was blood buffy coat. The source of these receptors is a woman between 18 and 70 years old with a cervical HPV16 infection that either progressed to CIN3+ or cleared (not recorded which).

Points on this clone: With the read ending 3 residues before the CDR3 end, the germline J gene is used to fill in that end. The chain joins TRBV19 to TRBJ2-3; 12 bases match TRBD1. Germline V lookup: CDR1 LNHDA, CDR2 SQIVND (reference sequence). Trimming took 2 bases from V and 6 from J; bases not matched to a gene: 6. The CDR3 is 16 residues long. CDR3 DNA, as far as it was read: TGTGCCAGTAGTATATCTGGGACAGGGGGCAGCGATACG. It encodes CASSISGTGGSDT. The CDR3 as a whole reads CASSISGTGGSDTQYF. Variable domain in full (rest from reference TRBV19 and TRBJ2-3): DGGITQSPKYLFRKEGQNVTLSCEQNLNHDAMYWYRQDPGQGLRLIYYSQIVNDFQKGDIAEGYSVSREKKESFPLTVTSAQKNPTAFYLCASSISGTGGSDTQYFGPGTRLTVL.

In regard to this clone: The CDR3 end is not reached by the read, which stops 3 residues before it; the germline J gene fills it in. The V and J genes are TRBV5-6 and TRBJ1-6; tentatively, D is TRBD1 (5 bases). Germline-derived CDR1 and CDR2 are SGHDT and YYEEEE. Trimming took 1 base from V and 5 from J, leaving 10 bases between them. The CDR3 has 15 amino acids. The CDR3: CASSLLGLDNSPLHF. CDR3 bases read: TGTGCCAGCAGCTTGCTGGGACTGGATAATTCACCC.

Comment on this clone: The sequence runs out 3 residues before the end of the CDR3; the remainder is reconstructed from the germline J gene. The chain has TRBV19 and TRBJ1-5; a weak D match, TRBD1 (5 bases). This CDR3 contains 14 residues. With 7 bases removed from V and 0 bases from J, the gap between germline ends came to 10 bases. Germline lookup yields CDR1 LNHDA and CDR2 SQIVND (reference sequence). CDR3 DNA, as far as it was read: TGTGCCAGTATGGGGCAGTATAGCAATCAGCCC. Its protein product is CASMGQYSNQP. The entire CDR3 reads CASMGQYSNQPQHF.

About this clone itself: The CDR3 end is not reached by the read, which stops 3 residues before it; the germline J gene fills it in. The chain uses TRBV18 and TRBJ1-2; TRBD1 might be the D (6 bases). Germline assignment: CDR1 KGHSH and CDR2 LQKENI. CDR3 size: 16 residues. The CDR3 loop reads CASSRIRDTPSNDYTF. Partial CDR3 DNA: TGTGCCAGCTCACGAATCCGGGACACTCCTTCCAATGAC. Variable domain in full (rest from reference TRBV18 and TRBJ1-2): NAGVMQNPRHLVRRRGQEARLRCSPMKGHSHVYWYRQLPEEGLKFMVYLQKENIIDESGMPKERFSAEFPKEGPSILRIQQVVRGDSAAYFCASSRIRDTPSNDYTFGSGTRLTVV.

As to this clone: The CDR3 end lies 3 residues beyond the end of the read and is filled in from the germline J gene. This chain uses TRBV7-2 with TRBJ1-2; D call uncertain. Germline V lookup: CDR1 SGHTA, CDR2 FQGNSA. The CDR3 length is 15 residues. The sequenced CDR3 bases are TGTGCCAGCAGCTCCCTAGAAAAGAGGTACTACGAC. Translation gives CASSSLEKRYYD. From start to end, the CDR3 is CASSSLEKRYYDYTF.

To note about this clone: The read falls 3 residues short of the CDR3 end, and the missing part is taken from the germline J gene. Other DNA sequences within the sample encode an identical CDR3. The rearrangement links TRBV30 to TRBJ2-2; 7 bases match TRBD1. Looked up from germline, CDR1 is GTSNPN and CDR2 is SVGIG (reference sequence). CDR3 length: 15 amino acids. Incomplete CDR3 DNA: TGTGCCTGGAGTGTACCAGCAGGGGGATGGAAAAAG. Translating it yields CAWSVPAGGWKK. The full CDR3 reads CAWSVPAGGWKKLFF. Filled out from reference TRBV30 and TRBJ2-2, the complete variable domain reads SQTIHQWPATLVQPVGSPLSLECTVEGTSNPNLYWYRQAAGRGLQLLFYSVGIGQISSEVPQNLSASRPQDRQFILSSKKLLLSDSGFYLCAWSVPAGGWKKLFFGEGSRLTVL.

About this clone: The CDR3 is cut off 3 residues early in the read; its end comes from the germline J gene. The chain is built from TRBV6-1 and TRBJ1-5; a weak D match, TRBD1 (6 bases). Germline V CDR1 and CDR2: MNHNS, SASEGT. Trimming shortened V by 2 bases and J by 0 bases, and 11 bases separated the two germline ends. This CDR3 contains 16 residues. This chain's CDR3 is CASSEKTGYSNQPQHF. Partial CDR3 DNA: TGTGCCAGCAGTGAAAAAACAGGGTATAGCAATCAGCCC.

Turning to this clone: The read finishes 3 residues shy of the CDR3 end, and the germline J gene is used to complete it. The chain uses TRBV5-1 and TRBJ2-3; 8 positions match TRBD2. V shed 0 bases, J shed 0 bases, and the junction held 6 bases outside the gene matches. The germline gives CDR1 SGHRS, CDR2 YFSETQ. CDR3 length equals 17 residues. The part of the CDR3 DNA that was read is TGCGCCAGCAGCTTGGGAGCGGGGGTACAGAGCACAGATACG. The encoded protein is CASSLGAGVQSTDT. The entire CDR3 is CASSLGAGVQSTDTQYF. The full variable domain, rest sourced from reference TRBV5-1 and TRBJ2-3, is KAGVTQTPRYLIKTRGQQVTLSCSPISGHRSVSWYQQTPGQGLQFLFEYFSETQRNKGNFPGRFSGRQFSNSRSEMNVSTLELGDSALYLCASSLGAGVQSTDTQYFGPGTRLTVL.

With respect to this clone: With the read ending 3 residues before the CDR3 end, the germline J gene is used to fill in that end. The rearrangement links TRBV6-1 to TRBJ1-4, with D possibly being TRBD1 (6 bases). Germline values: CDR1 MNHNS, CDR2 SASEGT. The CDR3 consists of 14 residues. The V gene lost 4 bases and the J gene lost 3 bases, with 9 bases spanning the gap. CDR3 DNA (partial): TGTGCCAGCAGTGCGGGACACTCTAATGAAAAA. Translated, it gives CASSAGHSNEK. The whole CDR3 protein reads CASSAGHSNEKLFF.

A remark on this clone: The CDR3 extends 3 residues past the end of the read, so its final part is completed from the germline J gene. The genes are TRBV7-2 and TRBJ2-3, with a possible D match to TRBD2 (5 bases). V was trimmed by 0 bases and J by 0 bases, leaving 10 bases between them. The CDR3 spans 16 residues. Germline V gene data show CDR1 as SGHTA and CDR2 as FQGNSA. The CDR3 DNA, read in part, is TGTGCCAGCAGCTTAGCGCACGGCGGGAGCACAGATACG. It translates to CASSLAHGGSTDT. The CDR3 reads in full as CASSLAHGGSTDTQYF.

CDR3 sequence reads: CASSPGHSPNTGELFF. The part of the CDR3 DNA that was read is TGTGCCAGCAGCCCGGGACATTCGCCTAACACCGGGGAG. This sequence joins TRBV7-6 and TRBJ2-2; weak D call: TRBD1 (6 bases). The read terminates 3 residues before the CDR3 end, so the remaining end is supplied by the germline J gene. Germline V gene sequence: CDR1 SGHVS, CDR2 FNYEAQ. The CDR3 consists of 16 residues. Between the trimmed V and J ends, which lost 5 bases and 2 bases, there was a span of 15 bases.

As regards this clone: Read coverage stops 3 residues before the CDR3 terminus; the germline J gene supplies the remainder. The V gene is TRBV28, the J gene TRBJ1-2, with 7 bases matching TRBD1. CDR3 size: 16 residues. Germline V gives CDR1 MDHEN, CDR2 SYDVKM. J lost 4 bases, V lost 4 bases, and 12 bases had no gene match. CDR3 in amino acids: CASSSNRGLSGYGYTF. The covered CDR3 bases are TGTGCCAGCAGTTCGAACAGGGGACTTAGTGGCTATGGC.

On this clone itself: The read comes to an end 3 residues before the CDR3 does, leaving the germline J gene to fill in the end. J is TRBJ1-1 and V is TRBV28; TRBD1 agrees at 10 bases. Germline V CDR1 and CDR2: MDHEN, SYDVKM. V lost 8 bases to trimming and J lost 5 bases; unmatched junction nucleotides: 8. The CDR3 consists of 14 residues. CDR3 DNA (partial): TGTGCCAGCGACACGACAGGGGGCTATACTGAA. This encodes CASDTTGGYTE. The entire CDR3 is CASDTTGGYTEAFF.

CDR3 amino acids: CASSQQRGAQETQYF. CDR3 bases read: TGTGCCAGCAGCCAACAGCGGGGCGCCCAAGAGACC. The chain links TRBV14 to TRBJ2-5; TRBD2 agrees at 7 bases. The read ends 3 residues early relative to the CDR3; the germline J gene fills the gap. After removal of 2 bases from V and 1 base from J, the junction contained 4 bases not matched to a gene. The CDR3 covers 15 residues. Germline-derived CDR1 and CDR2 are SGHDN and FVKESK.

As concerns this clone: The read ends 3 residues early relative to the CDR3; the germline J gene fills the gap. This chain links TRBV20-1 with TRBJ2-3; 7 bases agree with TRBD1. The germline gives CDR1 DFQATT, CDR2 SNEGSKA (reference sequence). This CDR3 spans 14 amino acids. V was pared by 2 bases and J by 5 bases, with 7 bases of the junction left unmatched. Incomplete CDR3 DNA: TGCAGTGCTAGAAGGACAGGAGGAGGAGATACG. Protein: CSARRTGGGDT. The full-length CDR3 reads as CSARRTGGGDTQYF.

Remarks on this clone: The CDR3 goes on 3 residues after the read ends, and that part is filled in from the germline J gene. This specimen includes other DNA sequences encoding the same CDR3. V is TRBV5-1 and J is TRBJ1-1, with 10 bases lining up with TRBD1. There are 15 residues in the CDR3. Germline CDR1 and CDR2: SGHRS and YFSETQ. With 4 bases clipped from V and 3 bases from J, the junction kept 6 bases outside the gene matches. CDR3 bases read: TGCGCCAGCAGCCCTTTGGGGACAGGGGACACTGAA. Residues: CASSPLGTGDTE. The whole CDR3 reads CASSPLGTGDTEAFF.

About this clone: The sequence runs out 3 residues before the end of the CDR3; the remainder is reconstructed from the germline J gene. This sequence joins TRBV18 and TRBJ2-4, with a tentative D call TRBD1 (5 bases). CDR1 is KGHSH, CDR2 LQKENI, per germline. CDR3 length equals 15 residues. Partial CDR3 DNA: TGTGCCAGCTCACCTTGGACACAGGACCCTGGTGGT. It yields the protein CASSPWTQDPGG. The complete CDR3 reads CASSPWTQDPGGQYF.

Partial CDR3 DNA: TGCGCCAGCAGCGCGGACAGCGCAACTAATGAAAAA. It yields the protein CASSADSATNEK. The whole CDR3 protein reads CASSADSATNEKLFF. This chain links TRBV5-1 with TRBJ1-4, with D possibly TRBD1 on 6 matching bases. The read ends 3 residues shy of where the CDR3 ends; the end is completed using the germline J gene. This CDR3 has 15 amino acids. Germline V gives CDR1 SGHRS, CDR2 YFSETQ. Trimming left V 4 bases short and J 0 bases short, with 10 bases between.

Of note for this clone: From the germline J gene comes the end of the CDR3, since the read stops 3 residues before it. The rearrangement uses TRBV18 and TRBJ2-4, with TRBD1 matching 7 bases. Germline V CDR1 and CDR2: KGHSH, LQKENI. This CDR3 region has 15 residues. The CDR3 region is CASSPARQGDYGQYF. The sequenced part of the CDR3 DNA is TGTGCCAGCTCACCAGCCCGACAGGGCGACTATGGT.

Regarding this clone: The observed sequence ends 3 residues before the CDR3 terminus, with the missing tail filled in from the germline J gene. The V call is TRBV18, the J call TRBJ1-1; 7 nucleotides agree with TRBD1. CDR3 length: 14 amino acids. The V and J ends lost 3 bases and 4 bases, in that order; junction bases with no gene match: 5. In germline, CDR1 is KGHSH, CDR2 LQKENI. Incomplete CDR3 DNA: TGTGCCAGCTCACCGAAATCAGGGGGCACTGAA. Its translation is CASSPKSGGTE. In full, the CDR3 is CASSPKSGGTEAFF.

A word on this clone: The sequence runs out 3 residues before the end of the CDR3; the remainder is reconstructed from the germline J gene. J is TRBJ2-1 and V is TRBV19; TRBD2 agrees at 10 bases. The CDR3 is made up of 16 amino acids. Trimming cost V 5 bases and J 4 bases; bases outside gene matches: 8. Germline-derived CDR1 and CDR2 are LNHDA and SQIVND (reference sequence). The sequenced part of the CDR3 DNA is TGTGCCAGTAGTCCCCTAGCGGGGGTCCAATACAATGAG. Translated, it gives CASSPLAGVQYNE. The CDR3 in its entirety is CASSPLAGVQYNEQFF.

CDR3: CASSGDRVGQPQYF. CDR3 DNA (partial): TGTGCCAGCAGTGGGGACAGGGTCGGTCAGCCT. V is TRBV2 and J is TRBJ2-4; 9 bases fit TRBD1. The read gets to within 3 residues of the CDR3 end, and the germline J gene fills in the rest. Germline CDR1 reads SNHLY; CDR2 reads FYNNEI. This CDR3 has 14 residues.

Of note for this clone: The read ends 3 residues early relative to the CDR3; the germline J gene fills the gap. The chain couples TRBV7-9 to TRBJ1-1; 8 nucleotides match TRBD1. The CDR3 is made up of 13 amino acids. V lost 1 base to trimming and J lost 7 bases; unmatched junction nucleotides: 2. Germline values: CDR1 SEHNR, CDR2 FQNEAQ (reference sequence). The CDR3 protein is CASSLGQGFEAFF. The sequenced CDR3 bases are TGTGCCAGCAGCTTAGGACAGGGGTTTGAA.

Regarding this clone: The read ends 3 residues before the CDR3 terminus; that terminus is restored from the germline J gene. The J gene is TRBJ2-2, the V gene TRBV18; tentative D call: TRBD2 (5 bases). Germline CDR1 KGHSH, CDR2 LQKENI. The ends were cut back, 6 bases at V and 1 base at J, with 12 bases in the middle. The CDR3 sequence is 15 residues long. CDR3 sequence: CASSRLLGNTGELFF. The DNA read from the CDR3 is TGTGCCAGCTCGCGACTACTGGGGAACACCGGGGAG. Full variable domain (outside the CDR3, taken from reference TRBV18 and TRBJ2-2): NAGVMQNPRHLVRRRGQEARLRCSPMKGHSHVYWYRQLPEEGLKFMVYLQKENIIDESGMPKERFSAEFPKEGPSILRIQQVVRGDSAAYFCASSRLLGNTGELFFGEGSRLTVL.

As concerns this clone: The CDR3 goes on 3 residues after the read ends, and that part is filled in from the germline J gene. This chain connects TRBV7-9 to TRBJ1-2; D possibly corresponds to TRBD1 (6 bases). The V gene's germline CDR1 is SEHNR and CDR2 FQNEAQ (reference sequence). This CDR3 region has 13 residues. The CDR3 region is CASSPQDSYDYTF. The part of the CDR3 DNA that was read is TGTGCCAGCAGCCCCCAGGACAGCTACGAC.

With respect to this clone: The read finishes 3 residues shy of the CDR3 end, and the germline J gene is used to complete it. V and J are TRBV10-3 and TRBJ2-7, with 9 bases identical to TRBD1. Germline V gene data show CDR1 as ENHRY and CDR2 as SYGVKD. The V and J ends lost 4 bases and 5 bases, in that order; junction bases with no gene match: 0. The CDR3 has 12 amino acids. The CDR3 here is CAISGQGDEQYF. The DNA read from the CDR3 is TGTGCCATCAGTGGACAGGGGGACGAG.

As regards this clone: Sequencing ends 3 residues short of the CDR3 end; the germline J gene provides the rest. The J gene is TRBJ2-7, the V gene TRBV20-1, with D uncertain. The CDR3 covers 14 residues. CDR1 is DFQATT, CDR2 SNEGSKA, per germline (reference sequence). V lost 0 bases, J lost 0 bases, and 9 bases lay in between. The part of the CDR3 DNA that was read is TGCAGTGCTAGAGACAGAGGCCCCTCCTACGAG. Protein: CSARDRGPSYE. The full CDR3 protein is CSARDRGPSYEQYF.

On this clone itself: The sequence runs out 3 residues before the end of the CDR3; the remainder is reconstructed from the germline J gene. The V call is TRBV7-2, the J call TRBJ1-5, with D maybe TRBD1 (5 bases). The CDR3 spans 15 residues. Germline assignment: CDR1 SGHTA and CDR2 FQGNSA. The sequenced CDR3 bases are TGTGCCAGCAGCTTTGGGACTAGCGGGGGATCACCC. Protein sequence: CASSFGTSGGSP. The full CDR3 protein reads CASSFGTSGGSPQHF.

About this clone: Sequencing ends 3 residues short of the CDR3 end; the germline J gene provides the rest. This sequence joins TRBV5-1 and TRBJ2-7; D gene unclear. V was pared by 1 base and J by 3 bases, with 14 bases between. Germline loops: CDR1 SGHRS, CDR2 YFSETQ. This CDR3 spans 15 amino acids. CDR3 residues: CASSLLGPTNYEQYF. CDR3 DNA, as far as it was read: TGCGCCAGCAGCTTGTTGGGTCCAACTAACTACGAG.

As for this clone: Read coverage stops 3 residues before the CDR3 terminus; the germline J gene supplies the remainder. The V and J genes are TRBV7-3 and TRBJ1-2; the match to TRBD1 covers 7 bases. CDR1 and CDR2 (germline): SGHTA, FQGTGA. This CDR3 comprises 14 residues. V gave up 0 bases and J gave up 3 bases; unmatched junction bases: 1. CDR3 amino acids: CASSLTGTDYGYTF. The CDR3 DNA, read in part, is TGTGCCAGCAGCTTAACTGGGACAGACTATGGC.

About this clone: Read coverage stops 3 residues before the CDR3 terminus; the germline J gene supplies the remainder. Other DNA sequences from this sample encode an identical CDR3 as well. V and J are TRBV20-1 and TRBJ2-7; 14 nucleotides align to TRBD2. The J segment lost 2 bases and the V segment lost 6 bases, leaving 9 bases of the junction unmatched. The length of the CDR3 is 16 residues. CDR1 and CDR2 (germline): DFQATT, SNEGSKA (reference sequence). The CDR3 sequence is CSALGTSGGPPYEQYF. The sequenced CDR3 bases are TGCAGTGCCCTGGGGACTAGCGGGGGCCCACCCTACGAG.

Points on this clone: The CDR3 end lies 3 residues beyond the end of the read and is filled in from the germline J gene. The chain couples TRBV19 to TRBJ2-3; D remains ambiguous. The germline V gene has CDR1 LNHDA and CDR2 SQIVND (reference sequence). The CDR3 totals 13 residues. This CDR3 reads CASTHGYGQPQYF. The sequenced CDR3 bases are TGTGCCAGTACCCACGGGTACGGTCAGCCG.